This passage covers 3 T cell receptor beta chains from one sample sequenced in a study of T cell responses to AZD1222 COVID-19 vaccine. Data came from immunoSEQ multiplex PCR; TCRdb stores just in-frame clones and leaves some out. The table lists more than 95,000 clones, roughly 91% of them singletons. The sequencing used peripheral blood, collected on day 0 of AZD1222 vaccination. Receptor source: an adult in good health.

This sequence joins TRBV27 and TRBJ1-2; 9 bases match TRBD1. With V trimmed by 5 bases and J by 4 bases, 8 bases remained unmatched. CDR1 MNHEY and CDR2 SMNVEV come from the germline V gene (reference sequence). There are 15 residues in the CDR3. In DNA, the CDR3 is TGTGCCAGCAGTGGGGTAACAGGGGGCATCTATGGCTACACCTTC. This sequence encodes CASSGVTGGIYGYTF.

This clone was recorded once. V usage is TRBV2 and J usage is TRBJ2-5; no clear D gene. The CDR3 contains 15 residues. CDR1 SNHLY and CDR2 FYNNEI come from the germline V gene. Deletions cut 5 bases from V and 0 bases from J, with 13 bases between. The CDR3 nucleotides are TGTGCCAGCAGTCCCTGGACCGGGTACCAAGAGACCCAGTACTTC. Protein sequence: CASSPWTGYQETQYF.

The DNA of the CDR3 is TGTGCCAGCAGTCTAGCGGGAGGGAGAGGAGAGACCCAGTACTTC. It codes for CASSLAGGRGETQYF. This sequence joins TRBV28 and TRBJ2-5; 12 bases align to TRBD2. Germline V CDR1 and CDR2: MDHEN, SYDVKM. V lost 5 bases, J lost 4 bases, and 5 bases stayed unmatched. The length of the CDR3 is 15 residues.